The 30 T cell receptor beta chains below were found in one sample sequenced in a study of Graves' ophthalmopathy and Graves' hyperthyroidism. CDR3 regions of TCR beta were amplified from RNA transcripts. HTBI primers served in a first-round RT-PCR, which a second-round multiplex PCR followed. One entry per CDR3 protein results from TCRdb running MiXCR on the multiplex PCR reads. This repertoire shows nearly 400,000 distinct CDR3 sequences, 18% found once; its top ten account for roughly 1.5%. Sequencing was performed on peripheral blood. The receptors stem from a woman between 18 and 29 years old with Graves' ophthalmopathy.

The V gene is TRBV25-1, the J gene TRBJ1-1; possible D gene TRBD1, 6 bases. V gave up 0 bases and J gave up 4 bases, with 12 bases separating them. Germline lookup yields CDR1 MGHDK and CDR2 SYGVNS. This CDR3 is built from 15 residues. The CDR3 protein is CASSEYGGESTEAFF. The CDR3, as DNA: TGTGCCAGCAGTGAATACGGGGGCGAGAGCACTGAAGCTTTCTTT.

The chain combines TRBV10-1 with TRBJ2-3, with 8 nucleotides matching TRBD2. Germline CDR1 WNHNN, CDR2 SYGVQD (reference sequence). After removal of 3 bases from V and 2 bases from J, the junction contained 10 bases not matched to a gene. The CDR3 runs to 17 residues. CDR3: CASSERVAGSITDTQYF. The CDR3 DNA is TGCGCCAGCAGTGAACGGGTAGCGGGAAGTATCACAGATACGCAGTATTTT.

This clonotype has at least ten counts. The gene calls are TRBV29-1 and TRBJ1-2, with D possibly TRBD1 on 6 matching bases. CDR3 size: 12 residues. Trimming stripped 4 bases from V and 8 bases from J, with 14 bases between. In germline, CDR1 is SQVTM, CDR2 ANQGSEA. The CDR3 sequence: CSVAWTAKGYTF. The CDR3 region has the DNA TGCAGCGTTGCTTGGACAGCGAAGGGCTACACCTTC.

This clonotype came up many times. This rearrangement joins TRBV9 to TRBJ2-7, with unresolved D. Germline CDR1 reads SGDLS; CDR2 reads YYNGEE. Deletions cut 0 bases from V and 0 bases from J, with 7 bases between. This CDR3 has 14 amino acids. The CDR3 DNA reads TGTGCCAGCAGCGTAGCTCGGAGCTCCTACGAGCAGTACTTC. Translating it yields CASSVARSSYEQYF.

This clonotype was counted many times. V and J are TRBV7-2 and TRBJ1-6; D is unclear. Germline values: CDR1 SGHTA, CDR2 FQGNSA. The CDR3 contains 14 residues. V was clipped by 5 bases and J by 6 bases, with 11 bases between them. The CDR3 DNA reads as TGTGCCAGCAGCACCGGCGACCCTAATTCACCCCTCCACTTT. Amino acid sequence: CASSTGDPNSPLHF.

This clonotype was picked up one time. The chain uses TRBV6-1 and TRBJ2-7, with 8 nucleotides matching TRBD2. Trimming took 6 bases from V and 6 from J; bases not matched to a gene: 10. The CDR3 covers 14 residues. Germline-derived CDR1 and CDR2 are MNHNS and SASEGT. The CDR3 sequence: CASREEREGSEQYF. DNA for the CDR3: TGTGCCAGCAGAGAGGAACGGGAGGGCTCCGAGCAGTACTTC.

This clonotype was counted ten times or more. CDR3 bases: TGTGCCAGCAGTTATACGACAGGCACTGAAGCTTTCTTT. This sequence encodes CASSYTTGTEAFF. The V and J genes are TRBV6-2 or TRBV6-3 and TRBJ1-1; tentatively, D is TRBD1 (6 bases). The CDR3 loop spans 13 amino acids. Per the germline V gene, CDR1 is MNHEY and CDR2 is SVGEGT. Between the trimmed V and J ends, which lost 3 bases and 4 bases, there was a span of 9 bases.

This clonotype was picked up many times. The V and J genes are TRBV6-5 and TRBJ2-7; 9 bases are shared with TRBD2. This CDR3 is 16 amino acids long. The ends lost 0 bases at V and 2 bases at J; junction bases unmatched: 5. The germline V gene has CDR1 MNHEY and CDR2 SVGAGI. CDR3 DNA: TGTGCCAGCAGTTACTCGGGGCTAGCGGGGCCCTACGAGCAGTACTTC. Amino acid sequence: CASSYSGLAGPYEQYF.

This clonotype was detected ten times or more. This chain joins TRBV24-1 and TRBJ2-2, with D perhaps TRBD1 or TRBD2 (5 bases each). Germline V gene lookup returns CDR1 KGHDR and CDR2 SFDVKD. Trimming stripped 1 base from V and 5 bases from J, with 13 bases between. The CDR3 covers 16 residues. CDR3 loop: CATSDFAGTPTGELFF. The CDR3 bases are TGTGCCACCAGTGATTTCGCCGGGACCCCGACCGGGGAGCTGTTTTTT.

The gene calls are TRBV7-2 and TRBJ1-1; D not resolved. The length of the CDR3 is 13 residues. The germline CDR1 and CDR2 sequences are SGHTA and FQGNSA. With 5 bases removed from V and 3 bases from J, the gap between germline ends came to 10 bases. The CDR3: CASSHSRDTEAFF. CDR3 coding DNA: TGTGCCAGCAGCCACTCACGGGACACTGAAGCTTTCTTT.

This clonotype was observed at least ten times. V and J are TRBV30 and TRBJ1-1; D possibly corresponds to TRBD1 (6 bases). The CDR3 is 10 residues long. The germline CDR1 and CDR2 sequences are GTSNPN and SVGIG (reference sequence). Trimming took 5 bases from V and 8 from J, leaving 9 bases between them. The CDR3 reads CAWARGEAFF. The CDR3 DNA reads as TGTGCCTGGGCCAGGGGAGAAGCTTTCTTT.

This clonotype was detected many times. The chain carries TRBV19 and TRBJ2-4; perhaps TRBD1 as D (5 bases). V was pared by 0 bases and J by 7 bases, with 7 bases between. This CDR3 has 13 amino acids. Germline CDR1 and CDR2: LNHDA and SQIVND (reference sequence). The CDR3 DNA reads as TGTGCCAGTAGTATAGAGGGGCGCAACATTCAGTACTTC. Translation gives CASSIEGRNIQYF.

This clonotype came up many times. This chain joins TRBV12-5 and TRBJ1-1, with D unresolved. The length of the CDR3 is 14 residues. V was pared by 1 base and J by 2 bases, with 8 bases between. Per the germline V gene, CDR1 is LGHNT and CDR2 is FRNRAP. In nucleotides, the CDR3 is TGTGCTAGTGGTTTGGGAGGGTACAACACTGAAGCTTTCTTT. This gives the protein CASGLGGYNTEAFF.

At least ten counts were recorded for this clonotype. The chain joins TRBV9 to TRBJ2-4; weak D call: TRBD1 (5 bases). Germline V CDR1 and CDR2: SGDLS, YYNGEE. V lost 7 bases to trimming and J lost 1 base, with 12 bases between them. The CDR3 has 14 amino acids. This CDR3 reads CASSPSGAKNIQYF. In DNA, the CDR3 is TGTGCCAGCTCGCCTTCAGGGGCCAAAAACATTCAGTACTTC.

This clonotype was recorded many times. The rearrangement links TRBV29-1 to TRBJ2-3, with 11 bases identical to TRBD2. Germline V gives CDR1 SQVTM, CDR2 ANQGSEA. The CDR3 length is 16 residues. J was trimmed by 6 bases and V by 6 bases; bases with no gene match: 14. The CDR3 region has the DNA TGCAGCGTCTTTCATCTACTAGCGGGAGTTTCGGATACGCAGTATTTT. Encoded protein: CSVFHLLAGVSDTQYF.

This clonotype came up many times. J is TRBJ1-2 and V is TRBV6-2 or TRBV6-3; D not certain. The CDR3 length is 15 residues. Trimming took 7 bases from V and 5 from J, leaving 20 bases between them. Germline values: CDR1 MNHEY, CDR2 SVGEGT. The CDR3 nucleotides read TGTGCCAGCACCCATCGTGGGAGAGGACTATATGGCTACACCTTC. Translating gives CASTHRGRGLYGYTF.

CDR3 nucleotides: TGTGCCAGCACCCACCGACTAGCGCCTTTGGAGGAGCAGTACTTC. This codes for CASTHRLAPLEEQYF. The J gene is TRBJ2-7, the V gene TRBV6-2 or TRBV6-3; 8 bases are a match to TRBD2. The CDR3 is 15 amino acids. CDR1 is MNHEY, CDR2 SVGEGT, per germline. Trimming cost V 7 bases and J 7 bases; bases outside gene matches: 15.

The chain employs TRBV12-3 or TRBV12-4 and TRBJ2-7; 8 positions agree with TRBD1. V gave up 3 bases and J gave up 7 bases; unmatched junction bases: 8. The CDR3 has 14 residues. DNA of the CDR3: TGTGCCAGCAGTTTCCGACAGGGGATGAGGGAGCAGTACTTC. It yields the protein CASSFRQGMREQYF.

This clonotype showed up many times. The chain joins TRBV13 to TRBJ1-3; D is possibly TRBD1 (5 bases). Between the trimmed V and J ends, which lost 0 bases and 1 base, there was a span of 13 bases. CDR3 length: 17 amino acids. The germline V gene has CDR1 PRHDT and CDR2 FYEKMQ (reference sequence). The CDR3 region is CASSLGGRGISGNTIYF. DNA of the CDR3: TGTGCCAGCAGCTTAGGGGGGCGGGGAATATCTGGAAACACCATATATTTT. The full variable domain, in which reference TRBV13 and TRBJ1-3 provide the parts outside the CDR3, is AAGVIQSPRHLIKEKRETATLKCYPIPRHDTVYWYQQGPGQDPQFLISFYEKMQSDKGSIPDRFSAQQFSDYHSELNMSSLELGDSALYFCASSLGGRGISGNTIYFGEGSWLTVV.

This clonotype was recorded many times. The chain combines TRBV10-2 with TRBJ1-5, with a possible D match to TRBD1 (6 bases). V lost 0 bases and J 7 bases, leaving 13 bases between the germline ends. Germline V CDR1 and CDR2: WSHSY, SAAADI. CDR3 length: 15 residues. CDR3 nucleotide sequence: TGCGCCAGCAGTGAGTCAGGGGGGAAATGGCAGCCCCAGCATTTT. Residues: CASSESGGKWQPQHF.

The gene calls are TRBV7-9 and TRBJ2-7; D is unclear. Trimming removed 5 bases at V and 3 bases at J, with 8 bases between. CDR1 SEHNR and CDR2 FQNEAQ come from the germline V gene (reference sequence). The CDR3 extends over 12 amino acids. CDR3 residues: CASSNIRYEQYF. The CDR3 DNA follows: TGTGCCAGCAGCAACATACGCTACGAGCAGTACTTC.

The rearrangement uses TRBV20-1 and TRBJ1-1; D gene unclear. V lost 0 bases, J lost 2 bases, and 7 bases lay in between. CDR3 length: 13 residues. Germline CDR1 reads DFQATT; CDR2 reads SNEGSKA (reference sequence). The DNA for the CDR3 is TGCAGTGCTAGAGAGACAATAAACACTGAAGCTTTCTTT. This codes for CSARETINTEAFF.

The table lists this clonotype with many counts. The V and J genes are TRBV28 and TRBJ1-5; no reliable D call. The CDR3 runs to 14 residues. Trimming took off 6 bases at V and 0 bases at J, with 9 bases between the two ends. Germline assignment: CDR1 MDHEN and CDR2 SYDVKM. The CDR3 bases are TGTGCCAGCAGCACACACACTAGCAATCAGCCCCAGCATTTT. It translates to CASSTHTSNQPQHF.

This clonotype was counted at least ten times. The V and J genes are TRBV7-2 and TRBJ2-7; 8 nucleotides agree with TRBD2. CDR1 SGHTA and CDR2 FQGNSA come from the germline V gene. The CDR3 contains 13 residues. Unmatched junction bases numbered 2, after V lost 1 base and J lost 6 bases. CDR3 region: CASSLGGLGEQYF. DNA for the CDR3: TGTGCCAGCAGCTTAGGGGGACTAGGCGAGCAGTACTTC.

This clonotype was seen repeatedly, ten times or more. The rearrangement links TRBV29-1 to TRBJ1-1; the D gene is possibly TRBD1 (6 bases). Germline V CDR1 and CDR2: SQVTM, ANQGSEA. The CDR3 totals 12 residues. V was shortened by 6 bases and J by 8 bases, with 16 bases between the two germline ends. The CDR3: CSVLGHLEEAFF. The CDR3 bases are TGCAGCGTGTTGGGACACCTCGAAGAAGCTTTCTTT.

This clonotype appeared many times. The V call is TRBV6-4, the J call TRBJ2-2; 10 nucleotides agree with TRBD1. This CDR3 has 15 amino acids. The germline CDR1 and CDR2 sequences are MRHNA and SNTAGT. V dropped 3 bases and J dropped 5; count of bases not matched to a gene: 3. CDR3 in amino acids: CASSDGTGATGELFF. DNA of the CDR3: TGTGCCAGCAGTGATGGGACAGGGGCTACCGGGGAGCTGTTTTTT.

This clonotype was seen ten or more times. The V and J genes are TRBV18 and TRBJ2-7, with D possibly being TRBD2 (6 bases). Trimming took off 6 bases at V and 2 bases at J, with 11 bases between the two ends. Per the germline V gene, CDR1 is KGHSH and CDR2 is LQKENI. The CDR3 covers 13 residues. The CDR3 is CASSPSGAYEQYF. CDR3 sequence (DNA): TGTGCCAGCTCCCCGTCGGGGGCCTACGAGCAGTACTTC.

Ten or more counts support this clonotype. The rearrangement uses TRBV4-2 and TRBJ2-5; 10 bases agree with TRBD2. Trimming removed 0 bases from V and 5 bases from J; junction bases left unmatched: 6. The CDR3 has 16 residues. CDR1 and CDR2 (germline): LGHNA, YNFKEQ. The CDR3 DNA sequence: TGTGCCAGCAGCCAAGAAGAGCGGGGGGGCCTTGAGACCCAGTACTTC. Its translation: CASSQEERGGLETQYF.

The sample holds many counts of this clonotype. V and J are TRBV4-2 and TRBJ2-7; D gene unclear. Germline CDR1 is LGHNA and CDR2 is YNFKEQ. The CDR3 extends over 12 amino acids. Trimming took off 1 base at V and 5 bases at J, with 6 bases between the two ends. The CDR3 DNA sequence: TGTGCCAGCAGCCAAGTATCGAACGAGCAGTACTTC. Encoded protein: CASSQVSNEQYF.

The chain uses TRBV7-8 and TRBJ1-1; no reliable D call. There are 15 residues in the CDR3. From germline, CDR1 is SGHVS and CDR2 FQNEAQ. V lost 5 bases and J lost 1, with 14 bases in between. CDR3 loop: CASSPIWAGNTEAFF. CDR3 DNA: TGTGCCAGCAGCCCCATATGGGCAGGGAACACTGAAGCTTTCTTT.